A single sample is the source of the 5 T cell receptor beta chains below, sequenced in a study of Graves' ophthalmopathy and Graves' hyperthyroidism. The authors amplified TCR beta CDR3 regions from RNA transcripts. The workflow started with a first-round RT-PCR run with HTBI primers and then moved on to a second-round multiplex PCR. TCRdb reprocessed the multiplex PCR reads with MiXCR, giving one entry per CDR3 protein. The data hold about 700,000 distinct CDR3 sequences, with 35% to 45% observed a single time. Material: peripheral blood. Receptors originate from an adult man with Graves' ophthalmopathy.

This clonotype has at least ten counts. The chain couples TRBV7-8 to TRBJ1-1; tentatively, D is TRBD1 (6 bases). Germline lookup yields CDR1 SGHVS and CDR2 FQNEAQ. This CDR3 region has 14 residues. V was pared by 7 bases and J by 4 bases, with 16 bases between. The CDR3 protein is CASTPDRGFTEAFF. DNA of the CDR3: TGTGCCAGCACTCCGGACAGAGGGTTCACTGAAGCTTTCTTT.

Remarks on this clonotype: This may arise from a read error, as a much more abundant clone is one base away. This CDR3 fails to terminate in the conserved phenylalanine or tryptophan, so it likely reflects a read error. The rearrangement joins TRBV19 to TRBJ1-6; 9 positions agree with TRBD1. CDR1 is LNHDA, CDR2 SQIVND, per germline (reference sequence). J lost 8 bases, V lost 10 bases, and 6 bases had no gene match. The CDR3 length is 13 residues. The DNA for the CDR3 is TGTGCCACTTCCGGGACAGGGCATTCACCCCTCCACTAT. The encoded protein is CATSGTGHSPLHY.

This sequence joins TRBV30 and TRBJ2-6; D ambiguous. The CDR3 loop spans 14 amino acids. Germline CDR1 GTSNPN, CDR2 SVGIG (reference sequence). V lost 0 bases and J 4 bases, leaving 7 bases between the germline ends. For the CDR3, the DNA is TGTGCCTGGAGTGTAACGGGCGGGGCCAACGTCCTGACTTTC. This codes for CAWSVTGGANVLTF.

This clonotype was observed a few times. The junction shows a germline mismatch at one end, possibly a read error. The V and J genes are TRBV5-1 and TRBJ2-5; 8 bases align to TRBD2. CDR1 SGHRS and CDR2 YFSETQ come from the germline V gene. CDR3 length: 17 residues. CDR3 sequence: CASSTNLLAEAGETQYF. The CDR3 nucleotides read TGTGCCAGCAGCACAAACTTACTAGCGGAGGCAGGGGAGACCCAGTACTTC.

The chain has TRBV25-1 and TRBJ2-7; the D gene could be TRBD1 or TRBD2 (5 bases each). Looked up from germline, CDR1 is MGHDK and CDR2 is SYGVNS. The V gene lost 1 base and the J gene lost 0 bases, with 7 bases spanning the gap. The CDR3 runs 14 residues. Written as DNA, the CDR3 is TGTGCCAGCAGTGAATTTGGGACCTCCTACGAGCAGTACTTC. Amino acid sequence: CASSEFGTSYEQYF.